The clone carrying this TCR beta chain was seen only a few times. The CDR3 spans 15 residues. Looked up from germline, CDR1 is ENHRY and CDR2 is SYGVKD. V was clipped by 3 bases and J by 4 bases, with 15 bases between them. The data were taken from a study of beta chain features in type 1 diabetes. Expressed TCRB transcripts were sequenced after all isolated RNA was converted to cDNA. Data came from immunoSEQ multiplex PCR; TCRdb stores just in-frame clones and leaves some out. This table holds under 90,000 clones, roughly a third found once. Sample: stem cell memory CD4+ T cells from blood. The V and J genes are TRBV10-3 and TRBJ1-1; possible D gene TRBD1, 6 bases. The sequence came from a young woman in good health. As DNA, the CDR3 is TGTGCCATCAGTGATGGGGGGGCTAAGTTCACTGAAGCTTTCTTT. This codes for CAISDGGAKFTEAFF.